These 27 T cell receptor beta chains originate from one sample sequenced in a study of beta chain features in type 1 diabetes. Study conclusions and caveats: Patients with Type 1 diabetes showed moderately but significantly shorter TCRB CDR3s in all four CD4+ subsets.

The entirety of the isolated RNA underwent reverse transcription, so expressed TCRB transcripts were sequenced. Measured with immunoSEQ multiplex PCR; TCRdb has only the in-frame clones, and not every one. The repertoire includes 500,000 to 850,000 clones, over 13% of them detected once, and approximately 0.039% sits in the top ten. For these receptors, no antigen is known. The source material was naive CD4+ T cells from blood. The source is a man younger than 35 with type 1 diabetes.

CDR3 DNA: TGTGCCAGCAGCCTAGGGGCCGTAACTGAAGCTTTCTTT. This encodes CASSLGAVTEAFF. The chain recombines TRBV28 with TRBJ1-1, with a tentative D call TRBD1 (5 bases). The germline V gene has CDR1 MDHEN and CDR2 SYDVKM. The CDR3 runs 13 residues. Between the trimmed V and J ends, which lost 6 bases and 5 bases, there was a span of 13 bases.

The chain has TRBV9 and TRBJ1-6, with D hard to call. Germline V CDR1 and CDR2: SGDLS, YYNGEE. Trimming cost V 3 bases and J 10 bases, with 17 bases left between them. The CDR3 loop spans 15 amino acids. Here the CDR3 DNA reads TGTGCCAGCAGCGCGAGCGGCGAGGGCAAATCACCCCTCCACTTT. It translates to CASSASGEGKSPLHF.

This clone appeared a few times. The gene calls are TRBV7-9 and TRBJ2-7; possible D gene TRBD2, 6 bases. Germline V CDR1 and CDR2: SEHNR, FQNEAQ (reference sequence). V was trimmed by 1 base and J by 3 bases, leaving 13 bases between them. The CDR3 has 15 amino acids. The CDR3 spells CASSLGLSGRYEQYF. CDR3 sequence (DNA): TGTGCCAGCAGCTTAGGGTTAAGCGGGCGCTACGAGCAGTACTTC.

This clone was detected only a few times. The chain uses TRBV19 and TRBJ2-7; D tentatively fits TRBD1 or TRBD2 (7 bases each). Germline CDR1 LNHDA, CDR2 SQIVND (reference sequence). The CDR3 length is 16 residues. The V end lost 5 bases, the J end lost 6 bases, and 23 bases lay between the germline ends. CDR3 amino acids: CASSGEGATRLSEQYF. The CDR3 DNA reads as TGTGCCAGTAGTGGGGAGGGGGCAACCCGCCTAAGCGAGCAGTACTTC.

The chain links TRBV7-2 to TRBJ1-2; tentatively, D is TRBD1 (6 bases). The ends were cut back, 5 bases at V and 2 bases at J, with 12 bases in the middle. The germline gives CDR1 SGHTA, CDR2 FQGNSA. The CDR3 has 14 residues. CDR3 in DNA: TGTGCCAGCAGCCCCCCCACAGGGAACTATGGCTACACCTTC. Translated, it gives CASSPPTGNYGYTF. Full variable domain (rest looked up from reference TRBV7-2 and TRBJ1-2): GAGVSQSPSNKVTEKGKDVELRCDPISGHTALYWYRQSLGQGLEFLIYFQGNSAPDKSGLPSDRFSAERTGGSVSTLTIQRTQQEDSAVYLCASSPPTGNYGYTFGSGTRLTVV.

V usage is TRBV29-1 and J usage is TRBJ1-4; no clear D. Per the germline V gene, CDR1 is SQVTM and CDR2 is ANQGSEA. The CDR3 is made up of 11 amino acids. V was cut by 5 bases and J by 4 bases, with 5 bases left in between. CDR3 region: CSVRFNEKLFF. The CDR3 nucleotides are TGCAGCGTTAGGTTTAATGAAAAACTGTTTTTT.

V gene TRBV15 combines with J gene TRBJ1-2, with 10 bases that match TRBD1. Germline V gene lookup returns CDR1 LNHNV and CDR2 YYDKDF (reference sequence). The CDR3 has 14 amino acids. V gave up 8 bases and J gave up 6 bases; unmatched junction bases: 9. As DNA, the CDR3 is TGTGCCACCCGGGAGGTGGGACAGGGGCATGGCTACACCTTC. Amino acids: CATREVGQGHGYTF.

This clone has just a few counts. The chain joins TRBV5-1 to TRBJ2-5; 8 bases agree with TRBD1. Germline trimming cut 4 bases from V and 0 bases from J; bases unmatched to any gene: 8. Looked up from germline, CDR1 is SGHRS and CDR2 is YFSETQ. The CDR3 covers 16 residues. CDR3 DNA sequence: TGCGCCAGCAGCCAGGGACAGGAGACGTACCAAGAGACCCAGTACTTC. This gives the protein CASSQGQETYQETQYF. The full variable domain, its missing parts supplied by reference TRBV5-1 and TRBJ2-5, is KAGVTQTPRYLIKTRGQQVTLSCSPISGHRSVSWYQQTPGQGLQFLFEYFSETQRNKGNFPGRFSGRQFSNSRSEMNVSTLELGDSALYLCASSQGQETYQETQYFGPGTRLLVL.

The chain recombines TRBV28 with TRBJ2-6; D is unresolved. Trimming took 7 bases from V and 4 from J, leaving 14 bases between them. CDR3 length: 15 residues. From germline, CDR1 is MDHEN and CDR2 SYDVKM. CDR3 coding DNA: TGTGCCAGCACCCGAGACTCAACCGGGGCCAACGTCCTGACTTTC. Protein sequence: CASTRDSTGANVLTF.

This clone was seen more than once but under ten times. This chain uses TRBV6-5 with TRBJ2-2; no reliable D call. Germline CDR1 and CDR2: MNHEY and SVGAGI. V lost 4 bases, J lost 5 bases, and 8 bases lay in between. The CDR3 totals 13 residues. The CDR3 coding sequence is TGTGCCAGCAGTTCCGACTTTACCGGGGAGCTGTTTTTT. It specifies CASSSDFTGELFF.

This clone was observed a handful of times. The V and J genes are TRBV29-1 and TRBJ1-1; a possible D gene is TRBD1 (6 bases). The V gene lost 6 bases and the J gene lost 7 bases, with 12 bases spanning the gap. The germline V gene encodes CDR1 SQVTM and CDR2 ANQGSEA. CDR3 size: 11 residues. The CDR3 here is CSVSGQIEAFF. CDR3 sequence (DNA): TGCAGCGTCTCCGGACAGATTGAAGCTTTCTTT.

Note on this clone: The same CDR3 arises from other DNA sequences in this sample as well. This chain connects TRBV5-1 to TRBJ1-4, with D possibly being TRBD1 (5 bases). Trimming shortened V by 0 bases and J by 4 bases, and 7 bases separated the two germline ends. The CDR3 runs to 14 residues. Germline V gives CDR1 SGHRS, CDR2 YFSETQ. The CDR3 DNA sequence: TGCGCCAGCAGCTTGGCGGGGGTTAATGAAAAACTGTTTTTT. This gives the protein CASSLAGVNEKLFF.

In its sample, this clone was seen a few times. The chain carries TRBV7-9 and TRBJ1-1, with a possible D match to TRBD1 (6 bases). There are 14 residues in the CDR3. With 6 bases removed from V and 0 bases from J, the gap between germline ends came to 11 bases. In germline, CDR1 is SEHNR, CDR2 FQNEAQ (reference sequence). The CDR3 reads CASRTGSVNTEAFF. DNA of the CDR3: TGTGCCAGCAGAACAGGGAGTGTGAACACTGAAGCTTTCTTT.

CDR3 nucleotides: TGTGCCAGTACCTCCCGGGGAACCCTGAACACTGAAGCTTTCTTT. Translated, it gives CASTSRGTLNTEAFF. The rearrangement joins TRBV19 to TRBJ1-1, with D hard to call. Germline V lookup: CDR1 LNHDA, CDR2 SQIVND (reference sequence). The V end lost 7 bases, the J end lost 0 bases, and 15 bases lay between the germline ends. CDR3 length: 15 residues. Together with reference TRBV19 and TRBJ1-1, the CDR3 gives the full variable domain: DGGITQSPKYLFRKEGQNVTLSCEQNLNHDAMYWYRQDPGQGLRLIYYSQIVNDFQKGDIAEGYSVSREKKESFPLTVTSAQKNPTAFYLCASTSRGTLNTEAFFGQGTRLTVV.

This clone has only a few counts. The V gene is TRBV28, the J gene TRBJ2-7; possibly TRBD1 for D (5 bases). V lost 6 bases, J lost 1 base, and 16 bases lay in between. CDR1 is MDHEN, CDR2 SYDVKM, per germline. This CDR3 has 15 amino acids. CDR3 coding DNA: TGTGCCAGCAGGGGGCTATCGGAACCTTCCTACGAGCAGTACTTC. It yields the protein CASRGLSEPSYEQYF.

This clone was found a few times. The CDR3 protein is CASSPGTGTDTQYF. For the CDR3, the DNA is TGTGCCAGCAGCCCTGGGACAGGGACAGATACGCAGTATTTT. This chain connects TRBV7-2 to TRBJ2-3, with 9 bases that match TRBD1. Trimming removed 5 bases from V and 3 bases from J; junction bases left unmatched: 3. The CDR3 extends over 14 amino acids. The germline V gene encodes CDR1 SGHTA and CDR2 FQGNSA. Full variable domain (remainder filled in from reference TRBV7-2 and TRBJ2-3): GAGVSQSPSNKVTEKGKDVELRCDPISGHTALYWYRQSLGQGLEFLIYFQGNSAPDKSGLPSDRFSAERTGGSVSTLTIQRTQQEDSAVYLCASSPGTGTDTQYFGPGTRLTVL.

V and J are TRBV4-2 and TRBJ2-7; maybe TRBD2 (6 bases). The CDR3 length is 16 residues. From germline, CDR1 is LGHNA and CDR2 YNFKEQ. V lost 4 bases, J lost 0 bases, and 16 bases lay in between. The CDR3 DNA sequence: TGTGCCAGCAGCCCGGGACTGTATAGGAGCTCCTACGAGCAGTACTTC. Translated: CASSPGLYRSSYEQYF.

This clone was seen only a few times. This chain joins TRBV6-6 and TRBJ1-2; D perhaps matches TRBD1 (6 bases). The V and J ends lost 0 bases and 0 bases respectively, with 11 bases between them. CDR3 length equals 16 residues. Germline CDR1 and CDR2: MNHNY and SVGAGI (reference sequence). Written as DNA, the CDR3 is TGTGCCAGCAGTTACTCGGCTACAGGGACTAACTATGGCTACACCTTC. Protein: CASSYSATGTNYGYTF.

The chain couples TRBV5-1 to TRBJ2-1; 8 positions agree with TRBD2. Germline trimming cut 1 base from V and 2 bases from J; bases unmatched to any gene: 5. This CDR3 has 16 residues. The germline gives CDR1 SGHRS, CDR2 YFSETQ. DNA for the CDR3: TGCGCCAGCAGCTTGCCAAGCGGGGGAACCTACAATGAGCAGTTCTTC. Translation gives CASSLPSGGTYNEQFF.

The chain joins TRBV5-1 to TRBJ1-4; D not resolved. V was cut by 2 bases and J by 3 bases, with 8 bases left in between. The CDR3 has 14 residues. From germline, CDR1 is SGHRS and CDR2 YFSETQ. CDR3 DNA sequence: TGCGCCAGCAGCTTACAAGGGTCTAATGAAAAACTGTTTTTT. Encoded protein: CASSLQGSNEKLFF.

The chain is built from TRBV2 and TRBJ2-5; D may be TRBD1 (6 bases). The germline V and J ends were trimmed by 8 bases and 5 bases, with 12 bases remaining between them. The CDR3 runs to 12 residues. Germline-derived CDR1 and CDR2 are SNHLY and FYNNEI. The CDR3 here is CASPPQGETQYF. The CDR3 DNA is TGTGCCAGCCCGCCCCAGGGGGAGACCCAGTACTTC.

The chain links TRBV10-3 to TRBJ2-1; TRBD2 agrees at 11 bases. V was clipped by 0 bases and J by 9 bases; unmatched bases: 4. Per germline, CDR1 ENHRY and CDR2 SYGVKD. This CDR3 is built from 15 residues. This chain's CDR3 is CAISESVLAGAEQFF. The CDR3 DNA follows: TGTGCCATCAGTGAGTCGGTACTAGCGGGGGCTGAGCAGTTCTTC.

The chain is built from TRBV4-3 and TRBJ2-7; the D gene could be TRBD1 or TRBD2 (6 bases each). The CDR3 sequence is 14 residues long. Germline V CDR1 and CDR2: LGHNA, YSLEER. Trimming stripped 4 bases from V and 6 bases from J, with 16 bases between. The CDR3 DNA sequence: TGCGCCAGCAGCCCGGAGACTGGGGGGCGCGAGCAGTACTTC. Translating gives CASSPETGGREQYF.

Remarks on this clone: One junction end disagrees with the germline gene, perhaps due to a read error. The CDR3 bases are TGTGCTAGCACTTTTTACCTCGGGACAGGGAGTGAAGAGACCCAGTACTTC. Its protein product is CASTFYLGTGSEETQYF. This chain uses TRBV7-7 with TRBJ2-5, with 9 bases fitting TRBD1. Germline CDR1 SSHAT, CDR2 FNYEAQ (reference sequence). There are 17 residues in the CDR3.

Notes on this clone: An end of the junction differs from the germline gene, which may be a read error. V usage is TRBV30 and J usage is TRBJ2-5; a weak D match, TRBD1 (6 bases). The germline gives CDR1 GTSNPN, CDR2 SVGIG (reference sequence). This CDR3 comprises 12 residues. The CDR3 loop reads CAWSLGRTVVHF. The CDR3 bases are TGTGCCTGGAGCCTAGGGCGGACAGTAGTACACTTC.

This clone has a handful of counts. The V call is TRBV2, the J call TRBJ1-6; D not certain. Germline V gene lookup returns CDR1 SNHLY and CDR2 FYNNEI. There are 13 residues in the CDR3. The V end lost 6 bases, the J end lost 10 bases, and 13 bases lay between the germline ends. Here the CDR3 DNA reads TGTGCCAGCAGGATACCGGTACGCTCACCCCTCCACTTT. This codes for CASRIPVRSPLHF. The whole variable domain, filled in from reference TRBV2 and TRBJ1-6, reads EPEVTQTPSHQVTQMGQEVILRCVPISNHLYFYWYRQILGQKVEFLVSFYNNEISEKSEIFDDQFSVERPDGSNFTLKIRSTKLEDSAMYFCASRIPVRSPLHFGNGTRLTVT.

The V and J genes are TRBV18 and TRBJ2-1; D not certain. CDR1 and CDR2 (germline): KGHSH, LQKENI. V was trimmed by 3 bases and J by 8 bases, leaving 23 bases between them. The CDR3 has 17 residues. The CDR3 here is CASSPLTVQSKGDEQFF. In nucleotides, the CDR3 is TGTGCCAGCTCACCTCTTACGGTTCAATCTAAGGGCGATGAGCAGTTCTTC.